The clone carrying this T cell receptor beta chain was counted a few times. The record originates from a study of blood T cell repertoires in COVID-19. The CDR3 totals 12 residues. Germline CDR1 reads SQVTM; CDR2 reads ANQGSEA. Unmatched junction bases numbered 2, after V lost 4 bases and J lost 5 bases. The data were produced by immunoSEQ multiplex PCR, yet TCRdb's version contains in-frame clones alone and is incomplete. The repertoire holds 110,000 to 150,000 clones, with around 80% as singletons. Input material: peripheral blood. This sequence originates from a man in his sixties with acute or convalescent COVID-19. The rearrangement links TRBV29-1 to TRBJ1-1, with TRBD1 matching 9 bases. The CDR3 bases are TGCAGCGTTGGGACAGGGGAAACTGAAGCTTTCTTT. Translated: CSVGTGETEAFF.